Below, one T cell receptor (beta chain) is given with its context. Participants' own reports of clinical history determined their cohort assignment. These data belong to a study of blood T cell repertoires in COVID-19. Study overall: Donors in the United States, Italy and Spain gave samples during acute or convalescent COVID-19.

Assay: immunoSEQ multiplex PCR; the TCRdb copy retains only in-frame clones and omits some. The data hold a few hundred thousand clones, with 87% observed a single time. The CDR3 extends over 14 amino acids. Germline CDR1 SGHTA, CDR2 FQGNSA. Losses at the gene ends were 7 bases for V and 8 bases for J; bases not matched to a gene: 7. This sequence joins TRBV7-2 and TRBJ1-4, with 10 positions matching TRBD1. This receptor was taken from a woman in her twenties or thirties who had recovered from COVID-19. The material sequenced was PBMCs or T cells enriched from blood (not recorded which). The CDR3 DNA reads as TGTGCCAGCACCCTGGACAGGGGGGACGAAAAACTGTTTTTT. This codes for CASTLDRGDEKLFF.